A single sample is the source of the 13 T cell receptor beta chains below, sequenced in a study of T-cell memory formation after mild COVID-19. TCRdb ran MiXCR on the 5' RACE reads and lists one entry per CDR3 protein. The table has approximately 390,000 distinct CDR3 sequences, 16% seen once. Specimen: PBMCs or a T cell subset sorted from them (not recorded which). All receptors come from a young man who had mild COVID-19 (a few samples of this study predate the infection). Cell type and time point are not known.

The V gene is TRBV19, the J gene TRBJ1-1; tentative D call: TRBD1 (5 bases). This CDR3 is built from 13 residues. The germline gives CDR1 LNHDA, CDR2 SQIVND (reference sequence). The V end lost 9 bases, the J end lost 1 base, and 12 bases lay between the germline ends. The CDR3, as DNA: TGTGCCAGCTGGGACGGACCGAACACTGAAGCTTTCTTT. It yields the protein CASWDGPNTEAFF.

The chain is built from TRBV5-1 and TRBJ1-3; D is unclear. Trimming took 2 bases from V and 4 from J, leaving 7 bases between them. The CDR3 loop spans 13 amino acids. Germline values: CDR1 SGHRS, CDR2 YFSETQ. As DNA, the CDR3 is TGCGCCAGCAGCTTCCCAGAGGGAAACACCATATATTTT. Translating it yields CASSFPEGNTIYF.

The chain is built from TRBV7-3 and TRBJ2-3, with D possibly TRBD2 on 7 matching bases. Germline V gene lookup returns CDR1 SGHTA and CDR2 FQGTGA. This CDR3 comprises 14 residues. Trimming removed 2 bases from V and 6 bases from J, with 12 bases in between. In DNA, the CDR3 is TGTGCCAGCAGCTTACACGGGGGGCTCGATACGCAGTATTTT. This sequence encodes CASSLHGGLDTQYF.

The chain joins TRBV12-3 or TRBV12-4 to TRBJ2-7; 8 bases line up with TRBD1. The J segment lost 4 bases and the V segment lost 3 bases, leaving 5 bases of the junction unmatched. The CDR3 spans 14 residues. The CDR3 protein is CASSLDRARYEQYF. CDR3 DNA sequence: TGTGCCAGCAGTTTGGACAGGGCCCGGTACGAGCAGTACTTC.

The rearrangement joins TRBV4-1 to TRBJ2-1; D not certain. V was cut by 1 base and J by 0 bases, with 13 bases left in between. The germline gives CDR1 MGHRA, CDR2 YSYEKL. The CDR3 length is 17 residues. The CDR3, as DNA: TGCGCCAGCAGCCAAGGGCCACCACCCAGCTCCTACAATGAGCAGTTCTTC. Translating gives CASSQGPPPSSYNEQFF.

This clonotype occurred a few times. The chain is built from TRBV28 and TRBJ2-7; D remains ambiguous. CDR3 size: 13 residues. Germline loops: CDR1 MDHEN, CDR2 SYDVKM. The V end lost 5 bases, the J end lost 1 base, and 9 bases lay between the germline ends. CDR3 sequence (DNA): TGTGCCAGCAGTCCTACAGCGTCCTACGAGCAGTACGTC. This sequence encodes CASSPTASYEQYV.

This clonotype has ten or more counts. The rearrangement uses TRBV6-5 and TRBJ1-1; 7 positions agree with TRBD1. J was trimmed by 0 bases and V by 5 bases; bases with no gene match: 6. Germline CDR1 is MNHEY and CDR2 is SVGAGI. This CDR3 is built from 15 residues. Here the CDR3 reads CASSQGTAMNTEAFF. The CDR3 bases are TGTGCCAGCAGTCAAGGGACAGCTATGAACACTGAAGCTTTCTTT.

This clonotype was seen at least ten times. The chain has TRBV7-9 and TRBJ2-1; D assignment may be TRBD1 or TRBD2 (5 bases each). Germline assignment: CDR1 SEHNR and CDR2 FQNEAQ (reference sequence). This CDR3 comprises 13 residues. The germline V and J ends were trimmed by 3 bases and 7 bases, with 10 bases remaining between them. The CDR3 region is CASSLGPGNEQFF. CDR3 DNA: TGTGCCAGCAGCTTGGGACCGGGTAATGAGCAGTTCTTC.

V is TRBV7-2 and J is TRBJ2-1, with D perhaps TRBD2 (5 bases). The CDR3 consists of 14 residues. V lost 3 bases and J 6 bases, leaving 12 bases between the germline ends. From germline, CDR1 is SGHTA and CDR2 FQGNSA. The DNA of the CDR3 is TGTGCCAGCAGCTTCGACGGGATTTCCAATGAGCAGTTCTTC. Residues: CASSFDGISNEQFF.

The chain is built from TRBV7-2 and TRBJ2-7, with 10 bases matching TRBD1. The CDR3 length is 15 residues. The germline gives CDR1 SGHTA, CDR2 FQGNSA. J lost 3 bases, V lost 5 bases, and 7 bases had no gene match. The CDR3 DNA follows: TGTGCCAGCAGCATTACGACAGGGGGCGGCTACGAGCAGTACTTC. This codes for CASSITTGGGYEQYF.

This clonotype was detected ten times or more. CDR3 sequence: CASSPLSRAHSNQPQHF. CDR3 DNA: TGTGCCAGCAGCCCCCTCTCCAGGGCTCATAGCAATCAGCCCCAGCATTTT. This chain joins TRBV6-6 and TRBJ1-5, with D maybe TRBD1 (5 bases). The V gene's germline CDR1 is MNHNY and CDR2 SVGAGI (reference sequence). The CDR3 contains 17 residues. V shed 6 bases and J shed 0 bases, with 18 bases lying between them.

In its sample, this clonotype was seen a few times. The rearrangement links TRBV2 to TRBJ2-3; 8 nucleotides line up with TRBD2. The CDR3 length is 15 residues. Germline V CDR1 and CDR2: SNHLY, FYNNEI. Trimming cost V 5 bases and J 5 bases; bases outside gene matches: 9. This CDR3 reads CASSKLLAAGDTQYF. The CDR3 DNA reads as TGTGCCAGCAGTAAGCTACTAGCGGCGGGAGATACGCAGTATTTT.

This clonotype was picked up a small number of times. The chain has TRBV25-1 and TRBJ2-7; the match to TRBD1 covers 9 bases. Per germline, CDR1 MGHDK and CDR2 SYGVNS. Trimming cost V 7 bases and J 2 bases; bases outside gene matches: 15. The CDR3 has 17 residues. The CDR3 DNA reads TGTGCCAGCAATGGGGGAGGACAGGGGCGGACGACCTACGAGCAGTACTTC. Residues: CASNGGGQGRTTYEQYF.